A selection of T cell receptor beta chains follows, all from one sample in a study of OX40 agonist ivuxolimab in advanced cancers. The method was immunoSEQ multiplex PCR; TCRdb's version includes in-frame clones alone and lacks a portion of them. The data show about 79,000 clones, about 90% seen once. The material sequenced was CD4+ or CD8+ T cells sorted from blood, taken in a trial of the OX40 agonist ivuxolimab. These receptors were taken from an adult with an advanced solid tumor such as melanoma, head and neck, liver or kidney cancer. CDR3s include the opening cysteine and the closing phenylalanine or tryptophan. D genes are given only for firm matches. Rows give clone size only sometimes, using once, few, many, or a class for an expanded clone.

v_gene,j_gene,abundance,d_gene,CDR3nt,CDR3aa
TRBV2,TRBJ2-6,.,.,TGTGCCAGCAGTGTCGGCAGACTCTCTGGGGCCAACGTCCTGACTTTC,CASSVGRLSGANVLTF
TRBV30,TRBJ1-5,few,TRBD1,TGTGCCTGGAGTGTGCTCCCAGGGGGGTTGAAGCGCAATCAGCCCCAGCATTTT,CAWSVLPGGLKRNQPQHF
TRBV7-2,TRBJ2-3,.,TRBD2,TGTGCCAGCAGGTCCATTAGCGGGGGGGCCTCAGATACGCAGTATTTT,CASRSISGGASDTQYF
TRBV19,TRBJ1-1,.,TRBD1,TGTGCCAGTAGTAACCTCAGACAGGGTGGAATGAGCACTGAAGCTTTCTTT,CASSNLRQGGMSTEAFF
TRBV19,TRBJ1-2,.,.,TGTGCCAGTGGATCCGGGGCGGGGGGCGGCTACACCTTC,CASGSGAGGGYTF
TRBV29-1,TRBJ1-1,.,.,TGCAGCGTTGTAACCCAGGAGAACACTGAAGCTTTCTTT,CSVVTQENTEAFF
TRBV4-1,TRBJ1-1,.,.,TGCGCCAGCAGCCAAGATCGGCTCGTAATGAACACTGAAGCTTTCTTT,CASSQDRLVMNTEAFF
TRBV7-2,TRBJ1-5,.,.,TGTGCCAGCAGCTTGTACGCCGCGCCCCAGCATTTT,CASSLYAAPQHF
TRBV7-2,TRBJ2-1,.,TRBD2,TGTGCCAGCAGCCGTACTAGCGGGGCCAATGAGCAGTTCTTC,CASSRTSGANEQFF
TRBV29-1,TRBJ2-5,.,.,TGCAGCGGCGACCCAGTTGGCGAGACCCAGTACTTC,CSGDPVGETQYF
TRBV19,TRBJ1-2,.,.,TGTGCCAGTAGTATAGCCGGAGGGGCCTCCTCCCGCGGCTACACCTTC,CASSIAGGASSRGYTF
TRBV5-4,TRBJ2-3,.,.,TGTGCCAGCAGATCCTGGGGGGCCAACACAGATACGCAGTATTTT,CASRSWGANTDTQYF
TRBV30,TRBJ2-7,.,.,TGTGCCTGGAGGGGGAATGGGGCGGGGAGCGAGCAGTACTTC,CAWRGNGAGSEQYF
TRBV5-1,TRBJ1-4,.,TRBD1,TGCGCCAGCAGGGGGACAGGGGAGGAAAAACTGTTTTTT,CASRGTGEEKLFF
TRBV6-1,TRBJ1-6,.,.,TGTGCCAGCAGTGAAGATCCGGGGAAACCACCCCTCCACTTT,CASSEDPGKPPLHF
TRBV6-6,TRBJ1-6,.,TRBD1,TGTGCCAGCAATCCGACAGGGGTCCTTTCACCCCTCCACTTT,CASNPTGVLSPLHF
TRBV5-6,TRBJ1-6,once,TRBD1,TGTGCCAGCAGCCTCCGGACAGGGGGAAGTTCACCCCTCCACTTT,CASSLRTGGSSPLHF
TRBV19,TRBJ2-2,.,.,TGTGCCAGTAGTATCTTGGGGACTGCTCGTTTGTCCGGGGAGCTGTTTTTT,CASSILGTARLSGELFF
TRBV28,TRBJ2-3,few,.,TGTGCCAGCAGGGGGGTTGGGGATACGCAGTATTTT,CASRGVGDTQYF
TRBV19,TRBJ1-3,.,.,TGTGCCAGTAGTCAGGGTCCCTCTGGAAACACCATATATTTT,CASSQGPSGNTIYF
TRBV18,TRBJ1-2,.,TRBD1,TGTGCCAGCTCACAGGACAGGCAGAAACATGGCTACACCTTC,CASSQDRQKHGYTF
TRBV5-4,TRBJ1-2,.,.,TGTGCCAGCAGCTTGGTGCTGGGGACGGAGATCTATGGCTACACCTTC,CASSLVLGTEIYGYTF
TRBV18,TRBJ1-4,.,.,TGTGCCAGCTCACCAAACAGACACAATGAAAAACTGTTTTTT,CASSPNRHNEKLFF